The present entry profiles one TCR beta chain with its context. This clone came up a few times. Its antigen is unknown. Base qualities are not at hand, and no much larger clone is one base apart. This specimen comes from a study of cytomegalovirus exposure and HLA in healthy donors (dated by TCRdb to the late 2010s). The study in broad terms: An earlier analysis of roughly 630 of the donors reported 250 to 300 Gb of sequence data and about 100 million unique TCR beta sequences from about 200 million T cells. Roughly 300 gigabases of sequencing data and 70 million to 95 million unique TCR sequences made up an early release that covered 640 HLA-typed donors. Of the roughly 400 genotyped donors, approximately 83% fell in the genetic ancestry cluster associated with self-reported Caucasian donors. The study aimed to test whether signatures of past pathogen exposure could be identified by cataloging public T cell receptors. The T cell repertoires of about 700 subjects were profiled by immunosequencing and related to cytomegalovirus serostatus. Along with the roughly 670-subject first cohort, a separate validation cohort of 120 different subjects was used. To predict cytomegalovirus infection status, the study brought together high-throughput TCR immunosequencing, statistical association of individual TCRs with disease status, and machine learning. In a later analysis, previously published TCR beta repertoires from 666 donors were re-analyzed and high-resolution HLA genotyping was added so that TCR occurrence patterns could be studied. In the later analysis, no new phenotypic data were used to find candidate immune exposures; instead, reliance was placed on TCR beta sequences and their occurrence across donors. An earlier analysis of roughly 580 of the donors used high-throughput TCR beta sequencing to judge whether each TCR beta V gene segment behaved as functional or pseudogenic. Donor age, sex, ethnicity and CMV serostatus were compiled together with the repertoire data. A later genetic analysis used genome-wide SNP genotypes for about 65% of the 666 donors, treating that subset as a discovery cohort. Every repertoire in the discovery cohort had been generated on one and the same sequencing platform. Class I and class II HLA loci were covered by the typing at four-digit resolution. The number of typed donors differed by locus: roughly 629-630 for A, B, C, DRB1 and DQB1; 522 for DQA1; 606 for DPA1; and roughly 490 for DPB1. Because of strong linkage in the cohort, 5 or 6 DR-DQ haplotypes were treated as single units for association and clustering. Among a few hundred genotyped donors of the cohort, an average of 235,054 unique TCR beta nucleotide sequences were sequenced per donor, roughly 18% of them non-productive.

The library came from the immunoSEQ multiplex PCR assay. For the multiplex PCR, a mixture combining 60 forward primers for TCR Vbeta segments and 13 reverse primers for TCR Jbeta segments was used. Amplification of the CDR3 region of rearranged TCR beta genes was performed with a multiplex PCR assay on genomic DNA. The Illumina HiSeq System was used to sequence the amplified TCR beta libraries as 87-base-pair reads. As for the authors' bioinformatics: A later analysis tallied approximately 87 million unique TCR beta chains across the approximately 670 repertoires, and about 12 million of those chains were shared by two or more donors. A nearest-neighbor algorithm error-corrected the raw reads and collapsed the reads into unique sequences, merging closely related sequences to remove PCR and sequencing errors. To assign V, D and J gene segments, CDR3 sequences were aligned to IMGT reference sequences. For a sequence to be retained, at least a six-nucleotide match to both a V gene segment and a J gene segment was required. A rearrangement counted as productive if the CDR3 had no stop codons and remained in frame with V and J, and every other rearrangement counted as non-productive. Following IMGT convention, CDR3 was defined as the stretch from the second conserved V-encoded cysteine to the conserved J-encoded phenylalanine. Sequences without an unambiguous match to a single V gene segment were excluded from the earlier analysis of approximately 600 of the donors. In an earlier analysis of 450 to 700 of the donors, V segments were called functional above 56.7% productive rearrangements and were called segregating when the between-donor standard deviation exceeded 5%. A statistical classification framework was built to diagnose cytomegalovirus status from the catalog of TCR beta chain sequences. In a later analysis, TCR nucleotide sequences were compared against IMGT/GENE-DB human TR gene sequences so that V and J genes could be assigned. Using the TCRdist pipeline, a later analysis assigned CDR3 sequences along with most-parsimonious VDJ recombination scenarios. In a later analysis, each TCR beta chain was defined by its CDR3 amino acid sequence together with its V-gene family, and reads without a unique V-gene family were excluded. To address suspected cross-contamination and a sequencing artifact, a later analysis removed around 600 highly shared, low-generation-probability nucleotide sequences. In a later analysis, a clonal expansion index was calculated for each public chain from normalized within-repertoire ranks of inferred template counts. Generation probabilities in a later analysis came from a VDJ recombination model fitted to out-of-frame rearrangements, and those results were checked against IGoR. In a later analysis, hypergeometric tests were used to score TCR-TCR, TCR-HLA and TCR-CMV co-occurrence, with a repertoire-size bias correction applied to TCR pairs. A later analysis estimated false discovery rates by permuting HLA or CMV assignments 20 times. In a later analysis, co-occurring TCRs were grouped using DBSCAN, and TCRdist sequence similarity was added for clustering within HLA-allele-positive subsets. Repertoires with fewer than 30,000 or more than 120,000 public chains, plus five repertoires with anomalous nucleotide sharing, were excluded from co-occurrence clustering. The table was pulled from immuneACCESS by TCRdb, which kept in-frame rearrangements only. Such tables lose some clones; where checked, under half of the loss comes from unresolved V genes, and the rest has no known cause. The V and J calls and clone size are taken from that table; D and trimming were inferred from the DNA. In this sample the table shows about 160,000 clones, over 70% of which occur a single time. Around 1.5% of the sample is in the top ten clones.

The cohort consisted of 650 to 700 healthy bone marrow donors. At the time of sampling, every cohort member was nominally healthy, though immune exposures that went unrecorded were likely present. The donor tested CMV seronegative, placing the donor among the 350 to 400 seronegative members of the cohort. Every donor gave a peripheral blood sample, and the peripheral blood mononuclear cells from that sample were used for TCR beta sequencing. The Qiagen DNeasy Blood Extraction Kit was used to extract genomic DNA from the blood cell samples. Reading the germline V gene gives CDR1 SGHVS and CDR2 FNYEAQ. The CDR3 numbers 15 residues from cysteine through phenylalanine. Just CDR3 DNA is preserved here, 45 bases in frame from base 1. Clipping removes 5 bases from V and 4 bases from J, with 8 as the unmatched junction base count. Overall study outcomes, separate from this receptor: Some 16 rarely observed V segments, including chromosome 9 orphons, were excluded from the earlier analysis of a few hundred of the donors because counts were too low. Most CMV-associated TCR beta chains appeared to be HLA-restricted in a later analysis, and the HLA associations seemed to be driven largely by CMV exposure. Linkage disequilibrium might explain the correlated functional status among segregating V segments, but an unknown experimental factor could not be ruled out. Because the 87-base-pair reads could not distinguish some IMGT-functional V segments, including TRBV6-2 and TRBV6-3, those segments were excluded. The authors suggested that the approach could potentially be generalized to other disease states and immunological phenotypes. CMV serostatus was the only immune exposure information available for the cohort. In a later analysis, the rate of TCR association differed among HLA loci, with DRB1 alleles having the most associated TCRs and HLA-C alleles having the fewest. A later analysis reported that several top co-occurrence clusters appeared linked to parvovirus B19, influenza, CMV and Epstein-Barr virus. Broadly in line with IMGT annotations, most TCR beta V segments showed up in productive rearrangements about 90% or about 30% of the time in an earlier analysis of some 590 of the donors. Most TCR sequences were seen in very few donors, while some public TCRs were found in many individuals. A cluster of highly shared sequence variants was judged likely to be a technical artifact of the sequencing pipeline. In vitro tests confirmed that a few of the cytomegalovirus-associated TCR beta chains recognize cytomegalovirus antigens. Only TCR beta chains were sequenced in this cohort, and the absence of alpha or paired-chain data limited detectable features. A further reported finding was that TCR beta sequences accurately predicted the HLA-A and HLA-B alleles for most subjects in the first cohort. In a later genetic analysis, fewer N-insertions in productive TCRs were reported among donors in an Asian-associated ancestry cluster than the 666-donor mean. In a later genetic analysis, a missense DCLRE1C variant was associated with V-gene and J-gene trimming of TCR beta chains, and the association was replicated in an independent cohort. Roughly uniform sequencing depth across donors was assumed in presence/absence analyses, although this assumption may not hold. In a later analysis, HLA-associated TCR beta chains were found to be more clonally expanded and to have lower generation probabilities than equally common non-associated chains. When HLA alleles, especially DR and DQ, strongly co-occurred, attributing TCR associations to individual alleles was difficult. A later analysis associated about 18,000 TCR beta sequences with specific HLA alleles at a false discovery rate of 0.05. The classifier was reported to diagnose cytomegalovirus status with high specificity and sensitivity in both the original and validation cohorts. The study gave a list of about 150 TCR beta chains associated with cytomegalovirus. Because HLA typing was missing for some donors at each locus, association tests included only the typed subset.

The chain joins TRBV7-6 to TRBJ2-7; 10 middle bases align to TRBD1. Sample: PBMCs. This sequence originates from a woman under 40 in good health and CMV-seronegative. The DNA sequence follows: TGTGCCAGCAGCCTCCGGACAGGGGGTGAGTACGAGCAGTACTTC. It is translated as CASSLRTGGEYEQYF.